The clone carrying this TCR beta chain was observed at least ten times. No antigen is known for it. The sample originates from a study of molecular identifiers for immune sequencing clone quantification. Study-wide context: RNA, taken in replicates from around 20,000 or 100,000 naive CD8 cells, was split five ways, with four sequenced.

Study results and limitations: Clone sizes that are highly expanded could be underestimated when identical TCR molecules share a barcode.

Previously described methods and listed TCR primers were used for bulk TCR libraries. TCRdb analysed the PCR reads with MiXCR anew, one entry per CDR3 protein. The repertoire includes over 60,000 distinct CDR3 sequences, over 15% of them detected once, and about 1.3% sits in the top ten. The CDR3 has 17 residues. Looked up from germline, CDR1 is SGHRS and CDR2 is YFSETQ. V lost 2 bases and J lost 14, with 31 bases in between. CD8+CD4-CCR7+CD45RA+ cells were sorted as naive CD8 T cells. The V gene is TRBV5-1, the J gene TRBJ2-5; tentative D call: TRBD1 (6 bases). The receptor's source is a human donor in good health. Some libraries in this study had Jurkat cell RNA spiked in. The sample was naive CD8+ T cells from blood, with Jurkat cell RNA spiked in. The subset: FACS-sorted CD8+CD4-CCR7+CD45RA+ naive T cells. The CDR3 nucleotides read TGCGCCAGCAGCTTTGAACAGGGATCCATCCCAGTTCAACGAGATTACTTC. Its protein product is CASSFEQGSIPVQRDYF.